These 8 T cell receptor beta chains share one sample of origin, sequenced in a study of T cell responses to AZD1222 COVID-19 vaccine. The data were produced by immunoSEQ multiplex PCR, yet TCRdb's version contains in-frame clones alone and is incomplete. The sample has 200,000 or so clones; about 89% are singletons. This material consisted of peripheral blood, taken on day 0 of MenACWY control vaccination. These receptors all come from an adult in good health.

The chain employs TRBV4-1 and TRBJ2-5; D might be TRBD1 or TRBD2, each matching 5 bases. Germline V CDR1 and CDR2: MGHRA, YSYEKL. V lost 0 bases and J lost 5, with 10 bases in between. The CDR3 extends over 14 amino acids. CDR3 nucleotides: TGCGCCAGCAGCCAAGATGGGGGACGGGAGACCCAGTACTTC. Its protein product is CASSQDGGRETQYF.

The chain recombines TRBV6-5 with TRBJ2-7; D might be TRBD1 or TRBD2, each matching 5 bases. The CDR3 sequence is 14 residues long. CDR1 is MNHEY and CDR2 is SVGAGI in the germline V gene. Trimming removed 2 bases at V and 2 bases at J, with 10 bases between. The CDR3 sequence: CASSYGDGPYEQYF. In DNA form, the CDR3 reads TGTGCCAGCAGTTACGGGGACGGCCCCTACGAGCAGTACTTC.

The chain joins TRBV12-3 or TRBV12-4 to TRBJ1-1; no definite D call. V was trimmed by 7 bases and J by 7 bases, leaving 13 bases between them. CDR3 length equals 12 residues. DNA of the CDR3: TGTGCCAGCATCGGTTACAGCCTTGAAGCTTTCTTT. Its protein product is CASIGYSLEAFF.

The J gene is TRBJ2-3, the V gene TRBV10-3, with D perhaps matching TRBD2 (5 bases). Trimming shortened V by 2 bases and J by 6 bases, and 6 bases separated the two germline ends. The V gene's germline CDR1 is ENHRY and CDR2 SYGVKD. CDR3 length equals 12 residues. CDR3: CAISERGDTQYF. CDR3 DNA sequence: TGTGCCATCAGTGAGAGAGGGGATACGCAGTATTTT.

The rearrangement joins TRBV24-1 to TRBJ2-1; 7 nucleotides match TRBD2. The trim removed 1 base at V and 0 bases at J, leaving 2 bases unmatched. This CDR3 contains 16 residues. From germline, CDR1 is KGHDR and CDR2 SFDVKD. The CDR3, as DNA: TGTGCCACCAGTGATTTAGGCGGGAGCTCCTACAATGAGCAGTTCTTC. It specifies CATSDLGGSSYNEQFF.

CDR3 DNA sequence: TGTGCCAGCAGGATGATAGATTGGGATCAGCCCCAGCATTTT. Amino acids: CASRMIDWDQPQHF. This chain uses TRBV6-5 with TRBJ1-5, with D hard to call. This CDR3 spans 14 amino acids. Germline V CDR1 and CDR2: MNHEY, SVGAGI. Trimming left V 6 bases short and J 5 bases short, with 14 bases between.

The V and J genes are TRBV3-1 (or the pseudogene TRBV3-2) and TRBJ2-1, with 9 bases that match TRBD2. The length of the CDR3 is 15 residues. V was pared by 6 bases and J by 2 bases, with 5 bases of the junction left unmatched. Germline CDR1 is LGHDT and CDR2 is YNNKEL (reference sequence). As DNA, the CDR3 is TGTGCCAGCAGTCCCGGGACTAGCCCCTACAATGAGCAGTTCTTC. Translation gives CASSPGTSPYNEQFF.

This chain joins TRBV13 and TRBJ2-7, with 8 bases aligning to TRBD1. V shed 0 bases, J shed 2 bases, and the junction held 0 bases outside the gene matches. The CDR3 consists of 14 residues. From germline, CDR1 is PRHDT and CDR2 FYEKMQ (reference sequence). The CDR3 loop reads CASSLGGQAYEQYF. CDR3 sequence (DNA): TGTGCCAGCAGCTTAGGGGGACAGGCCTACGAGCAGTACTTC.